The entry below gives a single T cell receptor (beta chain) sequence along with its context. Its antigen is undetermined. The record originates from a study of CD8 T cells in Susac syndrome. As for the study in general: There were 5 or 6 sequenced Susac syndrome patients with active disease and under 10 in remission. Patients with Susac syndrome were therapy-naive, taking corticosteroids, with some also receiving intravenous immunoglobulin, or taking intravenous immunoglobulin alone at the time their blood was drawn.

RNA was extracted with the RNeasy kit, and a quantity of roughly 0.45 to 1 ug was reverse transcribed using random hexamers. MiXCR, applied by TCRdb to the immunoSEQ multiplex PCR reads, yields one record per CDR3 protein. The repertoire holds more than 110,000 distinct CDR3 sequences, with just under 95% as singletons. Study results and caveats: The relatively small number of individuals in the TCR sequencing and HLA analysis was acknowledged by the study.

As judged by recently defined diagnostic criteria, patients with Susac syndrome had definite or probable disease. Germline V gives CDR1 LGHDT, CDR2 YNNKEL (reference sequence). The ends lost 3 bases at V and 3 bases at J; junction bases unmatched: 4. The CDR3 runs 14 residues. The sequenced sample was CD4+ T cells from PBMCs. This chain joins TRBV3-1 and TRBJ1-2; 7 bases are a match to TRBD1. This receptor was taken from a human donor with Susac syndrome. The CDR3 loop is CASSQGQTYYGYTF. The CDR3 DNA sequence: TGTGCCAGCAGCCAGGGACAGACCTACTATGGCTACACCTTC.